A selection of T cell receptor beta chains follows, all from one sample in a study of T cell responses to AZD1222 COVID-19 vaccine. The assay was immunoSEQ multiplex PCR, and TCRdb's table has in-frame clones only and misses some. The table lists about 88,000 clones, approximately 89% of them singletons. Sequenced here: peripheral blood, sampled on day 0 of MenACWY control vaccination. Receptor source: an adult in good health. Each CDR3 is given with its conserved first and last residue. D genes are given only for firm matches. Rows give clone size only sometimes, using once, few, many, or a class for an expanded clone.

cdr3_aa: CASSLDLAGEQYF; cdr3_nt: TGTGCCAGCAGCTTGGATCTAGCGGGGGAGCAGTACTTC; j_call: TRBJ2-7; d_call: TRBD2; clone_size: NA; v_call: TRBV5-5
cdr3_aa: CASRRQANTGELFF; cdr3_nt: TGTGCCAGCAGGCGACAGGCGAACACCGGGGAGCTGTTTTTT; j_call: TRBJ2-2; d_call: NA; clone_size: NA; v_call: TRBV27
cdr3_aa: CASKLGTGNTIYF; cdr3_nt: TGTGCCAGCAAGTTGGGAACGGGAAACACCATATATTTT; j_call: TRBJ1-3; d_call: NA; clone_size: NA; v_call: TRBV6-6
cdr3_aa: CASSPGTGLAGGTDTQYF; cdr3_nt: TGCGCCAGCAGCCCGGGCACGGGACTAGCGGGAGGAACAGATACGCAGTATTTT; j_call: TRBJ2-3; d_call: TRBD2; clone_size: NA; v_call: TRBV5-1
cdr3_aa: CASTLGGASGYTF; cdr3_nt: TGTGCCAGCACCTTAGGGGGGGCCAGCGGCTACACCTTC; j_call: TRBJ1-2; d_call: NA; clone_size: NA; v_call: TRBV6-5
cdr3_aa: CASSYSGVWLSYEQYF; cdr3_nt: TGTGCCAGCAGTTACTCGGGGGTATGGCTCTCCTACGAGCAGTACTTC; j_call: TRBJ2-7; d_call: NA; clone_size: NA; v_call: TRBV6-5
cdr3_aa: CASSSVAGGITDTQYF; cdr3_nt: TGTGCCAGCAGCTCGGTAGCGGGGGGGATCACAGATACGCAGTATTTT; j_call: TRBJ2-3; d_call: TRBD2; clone_size: NA; v_call: TRBV2
cdr3_aa: CATSREPGETTDTQYF; cdr3_nt: TGTGCCACCAGCAGAGAACCGGGGGAAACCACAGATACGCAGTATTTT; j_call: TRBJ2-3; d_call: NA; clone_size: NA; v_call: TRBV15
cdr3_aa: CASSQESGTGGPQHF; cdr3_nt: TGTGCCAGCAGCCAAGAGAGTGGCACGGGAGGACCCCAGCATTTT; j_call: TRBJ1-5; d_call: NA; clone_size: NA; v_call: TRBV4-2
cdr3_aa: CASSLQGSQGGYTF; cdr3_nt: TGTGCCAGCTCACTACAAGGATCGCAGGGTGGCTACACCTTC; j_call: TRBJ1-2; d_call: NA; clone_size: few; v_call: TRBV18
cdr3_aa: CASSLADAGNTIYF; cdr3_nt: TGTGCCAGCAGCTTGGCAGATGCTGGAAACACCATATATTTT; j_call: TRBJ1-3; d_call: NA; clone_size: NA; v_call: TRBV5-4
cdr3_aa: CASSSRDRGYNEQFF; cdr3_nt: TGTGCCAGCAGCAGCCGGGACAGGGGATACAATGAGCAGTTCTTC; j_call: TRBJ2-1; d_call: TRBD1; clone_size: NA; v_call: TRBV11-3
cdr3_aa: CASSLDPLAAAGANVLTF; cdr3_nt: TGTGCCAGCAGCTTGGACCCTCTAGCGGCTGCTGGGGCCAACGTCCTGACTTTC; j_call: TRBJ2-6; d_call: TRBD2; clone_size: NA; v_call: TRBV7-8
cdr3_aa: CASSPTHSGTGNTIYF; cdr3_nt: TGTGCCAGCAGCCCCACCCACTCAGGGACTGGAAACACCATATATTTT; j_call: TRBJ1-3; d_call: NA; clone_size: once; v_call: TRBV3-1/TRBV3-2
cdr3_aa: CASSGLAGASGNEQFF; cdr3_nt: TGCGCCAGCAGTGGACTAGCGGGGGCCTCGGGGAATGAGCAGTTCTTC; j_call: TRBJ2-1; d_call: TRBD2; clone_size: NA; v_call: TRBV5-1
cdr3_aa: CASSETGSSNQPQHF; cdr3_nt: TGTGCCAGCAGTGAAACAGGGAGTAGCAATCAGCCCCAGCATTTT; j_call: TRBJ1-5; d_call: NA; clone_size: NA; v_call: TRBV2
cdr3_aa: CASVPGGGTEAFF; cdr3_nt: TGCGCCAGCGTACCAGGGGGCGGGACTGAAGCTTTCTTT; j_call: TRBJ1-1; d_call: TRBD1; clone_size: NA; v_call: TRBV10-2
cdr3_aa: CASSLRVAGNEQFF; cdr3_nt: TGTGCCAGCAGCTTAAGGGTAGCGGGAAATGAGCAGTTCTTC; j_call: TRBJ2-1; d_call: TRBD2; clone_size: NA; v_call: TRBV3-1/TRBV3-2
cdr3_aa: CAISVGTGTNTEAFF; cdr3_nt: TGTGCCATCTCTGTCGGGACAGGGACGAACACTGAAGCTTTCTTT; j_call: TRBJ1-1; d_call: TRBD1; clone_size: NA; v_call: TRBV10-3
cdr3_aa: CASSQDGFGGVETQYF; cdr3_nt: TGTGCCAGCAGCCAAGATGGATTCGGGGGAGTGGAGACCCAGTACTTC; j_call: TRBJ2-5; d_call: NA; clone_size: once; v_call: TRBV14
cdr3_aa: CSADSANEKLFF; cdr3_nt: TGCAGCGCAGACTCAGCTAATGAAAAACTGTTTTTT; j_call: TRBJ1-4; d_call: NA; clone_size: NA; v_call: TRBV29-1
cdr3_aa: CASSLDPGNTEAFF; cdr3_nt: TGTGCCAGCAGCTTAGACCCGGGGAACACTGAAGCTTTCTTT; j_call: TRBJ1-1; d_call: NA; clone_size: NA; v_call: TRBV7-9
cdr3_aa: CASSSTRDLRSGNTIYF; cdr3_nt: TGTGCCAGCAGCTCAACCCGGGACCTTCGCTCTGGAAACACCATATATTTT; j_call: TRBJ1-3; d_call: NA; clone_size: NA; v_call: TRBV7-2
cdr3_aa: CASSPDGNQPQHF; cdr3_nt: TGTGCCAGCAGTCCCGACGGGAATCAGCCCCAGCATTTT; j_call: TRBJ1-5; d_call: NA; clone_size: NA; v_call: TRBV6-6
cdr3_aa: CSVQMGQYGYTF; cdr3_nt: TGCAGCGTTCAAATGGGACAATATGGCTACACCTTC; j_call: TRBJ1-2; d_call: NA; clone_size: NA; v_call: TRBV29-1
cdr3_aa: CASSTYQSTGDYEQYF; cdr3_nt: TGTGCCAGCAGCACCTATCAATCGACAGGGGACTACGAGCAGTACTTC; j_call: TRBJ2-7; d_call: TRBD1; clone_size: NA; v_call: TRBV13
cdr3_aa: CASSGGQTAYGYTF; cdr3_nt: TGCGCCAGCAGCGGGGGACAGACAGCGTATGGCTACACCTTC; j_call: TRBJ1-2; d_call: TRBD1; clone_size: NA; v_call: TRBV5-1
cdr3_aa: CASTREGMSNQPQHF; cdr3_nt: TGTGCCAGCACCCGGGAGGGTATGAGCAATCAGCCCCAGCATTTT; j_call: TRBJ1-5; d_call: NA; clone_size: NA; v_call: TRBV6-6
cdr3_aa: CASSEGLAFNNEQFF; cdr3_nt: TGTGCCAGCAGTGAAGGGCTAGCGTTCAACAATGAGCAGTTCTTC; j_call: TRBJ2-1; d_call: NA; clone_size: NA; v_call: TRBV2
cdr3_aa: CASSLGQVDGYTF; cdr3_nt: TGTGCCAGTAGTCTCGGACAGGTTGATGGCTACACCTTC; j_call: TRBJ1-2; d_call: TRBD1; clone_size: NA; v_call: TRBV19
cdr3_aa: CASSQGGEKLFF; cdr3_nt: TGTGCCAGCAGCCAAGGTGGCGAAAAACTGTTTTTT; j_call: TRBJ1-4; d_call: NA; clone_size: once; v_call: TRBV4-2
cdr3_aa: CASSYSNRALNEQYF; cdr3_nt: TGTGCCAGCAGTTACTCAAACAGGGCGCTTAACGAGCAGTACTTC; j_call: TRBJ2-7; d_call: NA; clone_size: NA; v_call: TRBV6-5
cdr3_aa: CASSGVRGRQETQYF; cdr3_nt: TGCGCCAGCAGTGGGGTAAGGGGTAGGCAAGAGACCCAGTACTTC; j_call: TRBJ2-5; d_call: NA; clone_size: once; v_call: TRBV10-2
cdr3_aa: CASSPSPDYEQYF; cdr3_nt: TGTGCCAGCAGTCCTAGCCCCGATTACGAGCAGTACTTC; j_call: TRBJ2-7; d_call: NA; clone_size: NA; v_call: TRBV6-5
cdr3_aa: CASSQMTVATNEKLFF; cdr3_nt: TGTGCCAGCAGCCAGATGACAGTTGCAACTAATGAAAAACTGTTTTTT; j_call: TRBJ1-4; d_call: NA; clone_size: once; v_call: TRBV4-2
cdr3_aa: CASRGGEGQPQHF; cdr3_nt: TGTGCCAGCCGTGGGGGGGAAGGGCAGCCCCAGCATTTT; j_call: TRBJ1-5; d_call: NA; clone_size: NA; v_call: TRBV21-1
cdr3_aa: CASRRDFSSYEQYF; cdr3_nt: TGTGCCAGTAGGCGGGACTTCAGCTCCTACGAGCAGTACTTC; j_call: TRBJ2-7; d_call: NA; clone_size: NA; v_call: TRBV19
cdr3_aa: CASSLSGRANEQYF; cdr3_nt: TGTGCCAGCAGTCTGAGCGGGAGGGCCAATGAGCAGTACTTC; j_call: TRBJ2-7; d_call: TRBD2; clone_size: once; v_call: TRBV6-5
cdr3_aa: CASSGTFYNSPLHF; cdr3_nt: TGTGCCAGCAGCGGGACATTCTATAATTCACCCCTCCACTTT; j_call: TRBJ1-6; d_call: NA; clone_size: medium-sized; v_call: TRBV9
cdr3_aa: CASSLAPQAGLNEQFF; cdr3_nt: TGCGCCAGCAGCTTGGCCCCCCAAGCGGGCCTTAATGAGCAGTTCTTC; j_call: TRBJ2-1; d_call: NA; clone_size: NA; v_call: TRBV5-1